The clone carrying this TCR beta chain was counted a few times. What it recognizes is unknown. This sample includes further DNA sequences coding for the same CDR3. This sample is part of a study of cytomegalovirus exposure and HLA in healthy donors. On the study more broadly: HLA-typed donors were the source of approximately 85 million unique TCRs held in an early data release. Study-wide points: V segments that were indistinguishable, TRBV6-2 and TRBV6-3 among them, were omitted from analysis. Previously analyzed data showed that most TCR beta V segments were productive at a frequency of about 87% or about 30%. Most TCRs appeared rarely, but some public TCRs recurred in many donors.

Germline-derived CDR1 and CDR2 are SNHLY and FYNNEI. Trimming took 6 bases from V and 1 from J, leaving 9 bases between them. The CDR3 totals 13 residues. The PCR made use of 60 Vbeta and 13 Jbeta primers. Sequencing used immunoSEQ multiplex PCR; TCRdb keeps in-frame clones, though not all of them. This table holds some 150,000 clones, roughly 9.6% found once. The sequence derives from a woman aged 35 to 49 in good health and CMV-seropositive. What was sequenced was PBMCs. This rearrangement joins TRBV2 to TRBJ1-1, with D possibly matching TRBD1 (6 bases). The CDR3 protein is CASRPQGNTEAFF. The CDR3 DNA follows: TGTGCCAGCAGGCCACAGGGGAACACTGAAGCTTTCTTT.